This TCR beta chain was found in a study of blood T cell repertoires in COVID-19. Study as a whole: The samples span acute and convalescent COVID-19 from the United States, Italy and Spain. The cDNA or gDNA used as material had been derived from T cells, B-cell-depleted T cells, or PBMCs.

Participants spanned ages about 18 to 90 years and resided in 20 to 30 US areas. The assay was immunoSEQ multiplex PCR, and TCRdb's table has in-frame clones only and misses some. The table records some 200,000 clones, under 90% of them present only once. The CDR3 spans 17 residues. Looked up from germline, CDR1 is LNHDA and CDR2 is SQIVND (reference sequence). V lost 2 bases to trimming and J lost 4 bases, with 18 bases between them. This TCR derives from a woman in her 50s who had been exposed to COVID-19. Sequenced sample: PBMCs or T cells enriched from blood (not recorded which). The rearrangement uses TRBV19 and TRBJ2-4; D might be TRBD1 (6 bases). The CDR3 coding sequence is TGTGCCAGTAGTATAAAACAGGGTAGGGCCTTTAAAAACATTCAGTACTTC. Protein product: CASSIKQGRAFKNIQYF.